This TCR beta chain was captured by sequencing in a study of T-cell reconstitution after alpha-beta-depleted transplantation in children. Study results and caveats: Some patients' high day-60 TCRbeta diversity was attributed to recipient cells surviving conditioning. Reportedly, alpha-beta T cells present about two months post-transplant originated from several hundred expanded clones of graft origin. Hyperexpanded clones declined; after one year, newly produced T cells mostly supplied diversity.

With 4 bases removed from V and 7 bases from J, the gap between germline ends came to 19 bases. The CDR3 runs to 15 residues. Germline loops: CDR1 SGHRS, CDR2 YFSETQ. This clonotype was picked up a small number of times. Its cognate antigen is unknown. TCRbeta library preparation incorporated unique molecular identifiers. TCRdb reprocessed the PCR reads via MiXCR and lists one record per CDR3 protein. The data show 530,000 or so distinct CDR3 sequences, roughly a quarter seen once. The sample in question was PBMCs, obtained before TCRalphabeta/CD19-depleted stem cell transplant. V is TRBV5-1 and J is TRBJ2-3; a weak D match, TRBD1 (7 bases). The sequence was obtained from a boy in the first two years of life with Wiskott-Aldrich syndrome, due to receive a stem cell transplant. The CDR3 nucleotides are TGCGCCAGCAGCCTCGGGACAGCGGGCGGATATACGCAGTATTTT. Protein: CASSLGTAGGYTQYF.